This T cell receptor beta chain emerged from a study of blood T cell repertoires in COVID-19. Across the whole study: The analysed material was cDNA or gDNA that came from T cells, B-cell-depleted T cells, or PBMCs.

As to this clone: Other nucleotide sequences in the sample specify the same CDR3.

The CDR3 covers 13 residues. J gave up 4 bases and V 5 bases, and 2 bases lay outside the gene matches. CDR1 is SEHNR, CDR2 FQNEAQ, per germline (reference sequence). This study enrolled people aged 18 to 89 from about two dozen US geographic areas. Authors' analysis steps: Amplified reference gene primers provided the basis for estimating nucleated cell counts. Sequencing was performed with immunoSEQ multiplex PCR; in TCRdb, only in-frame clones are kept and a portion is missing. The V and J calls and clone size come from that table; D and trimming were worked out from the DNA. The table shows roughly 150,000 clones, with around 86% occurring only once.

This sequence was found in a middle-aged man who had recovered from COVID-19. The chain links TRBV7-9 to TRBJ1-5, with 7 positions matching TRBD1. The sample was PBMCs or T cells enriched from blood (not recorded which). In DNA, the CDR3 is TGTGCCAGCAGCCTACAGGGGAATCAGCCCCAGCATTTT. Its translation: CASSLQGNQPQHF.